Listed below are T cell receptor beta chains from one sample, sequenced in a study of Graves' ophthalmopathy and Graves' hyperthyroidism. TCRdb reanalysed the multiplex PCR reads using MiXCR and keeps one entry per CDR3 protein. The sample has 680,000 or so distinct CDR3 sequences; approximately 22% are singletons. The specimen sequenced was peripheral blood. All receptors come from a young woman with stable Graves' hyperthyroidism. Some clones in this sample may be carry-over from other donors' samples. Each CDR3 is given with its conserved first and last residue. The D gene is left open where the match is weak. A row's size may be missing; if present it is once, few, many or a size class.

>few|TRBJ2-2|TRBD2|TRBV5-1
TGCGCCAGCAGCCCGGGAGGACTCAATTCCGGGGAGCTGTTTTTT
CASSPGGLNSGELFF
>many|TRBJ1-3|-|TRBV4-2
TGTGCCAGCAGCCAGCCGAGAAGCCGTGGAAACACCATATATTTT
CASSQPRSRGNTIYF
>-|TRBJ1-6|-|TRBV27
TGTGCCAGCAGTTTGCGGTCTTCTTCACCCCTCCACTTT
CASSLRSSSPLHF
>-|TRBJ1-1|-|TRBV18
TGTGCCAGCTCACCAGAGGTGGGGTTCGGGGCTTTCTTT
CASSPEVGFGAFF
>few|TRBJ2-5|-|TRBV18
TGTGCCAGCTCACCACGGGCAAATGTGGAGACCCAGTACTTC
CASSPRANVETQYF
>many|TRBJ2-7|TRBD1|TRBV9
TGTGCCAGCAGCTCATCCGGGACAGGGGCGGACGAGCAGTACTTC
CASSSSGTGADEQYF
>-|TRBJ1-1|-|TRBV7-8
TGTGCCAGCAGCTTTAGAAGGGGCGGTGAAGCTTTCTTT
CASSFRRGGEAFF
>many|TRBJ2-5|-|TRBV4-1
TGCGCCAGCAGCCAAGATGTCCAGGGGCGAGAGACCCAGTACTTC
CASSQDVQGRETQYF
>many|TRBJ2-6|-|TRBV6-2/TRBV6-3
TGTGCCAGCAGTTCCCCAGGCTCTGGGGCCAACGTCCTGACTTTC
CASSSPGSGANVLTF
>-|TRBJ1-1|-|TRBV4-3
TGCGCCAGCAGCCAAGGAAGAGGGAGAACTGAAGCTTTCTTT
CASSQGRGRTEAFF